The next 12 T cell receptor beta chains were all read from a single sample in a study of blood T cell repertoires in COVID-19 (dated by TCRdb to 2018 to 2020). The receptor library was made with the immunoSEQ multiplex PCR assay. Here the immuneACCESS table is served through TCRdb, limited to in-frame sequences with V and J called. Missing clones are a known gap in these copies; in checked studies unresolved V genes cover under half, and the rest lacks a known reason. The sample yields under 200,000 clones; roughly 84% were counted once. About 1.2% of the sample goes to the ten largest clones. What was sequenced was peripheral blood. The receptors shown here come from a man in his 60s who had recovered from COVID-19.

V is TRBV29-1 and J is TRBJ2-1; unclear D gene. CDR1 is SQVTM and CDR2 is ANQGSEA in the germline V gene. Trimming left V 1 base short and J 7 bases short, with 8 bases between. This CDR3 has 12 residues. The CDR3 sequence is CSVEALRNEQFF. In DNA form, the CDR3 reads TGCAGCGTTGAAGCTCTAAGAAATGAGCAGTTCTTC.

This clone was seen just once. The chain links TRBV6-1 to TRBJ1-1; a weak D match, TRBD1 (6 bases). The CDR3 runs to 14 residues. CDR1 and CDR2 (germline): MNHNS, SASEGT. Trimming shortened V by 3 bases and J by 3 bases, and 11 bases separated the two germline ends. CDR3 in DNA: TGTGCCAGCAGTGAGCAGGGGACCGACACTGAAGCTTTCTTT. It encodes CASSEQGTDTEAFF.

This chain joins TRBV5-1 and TRBJ2-5; tentatively, D is TRBD1 (5 bases). V shed 4 bases and J shed 2 bases, with 15 bases lying between them. The CDR3 covers 15 residues. CDR1 and CDR2 from the germline V gene are SGHRS and YFSETQ. The CDR3 loop reads CASSPNLQGQETQYF. The CDR3 DNA is TGCGCCAGCAGCCCGAACCTTCAGGGTCAAGAGACCCAGTACTTC.

This sequence joins TRBV7-3 and TRBJ2-7; the match to TRBD1 covers 12 bases. With V trimmed by 2 bases and J by 7 bases, 9 bases remained unmatched. Looked up from germline, CDR1 is SGHTA and CDR2 is FQGTGA. The CDR3 is made up of 16 amino acids. The CDR3 DNA sequence: TGTGCCAGCAGCTTAGGGGGACAGGGGGCGCGCGGTGAGCAGTACTTC. It encodes CASSLGGQGARGEQYF.

This clone has just a few counts. V is TRBV3-1 (or the pseudogene TRBV3-2) and J is TRBJ1-4, with TRBD1 identical over 10 bases. The J segment lost 7 bases and the V segment lost 3 bases, leaving 5 bases of the junction unmatched. The CDR3 length is 15 residues. The germline gives CDR1 LGHDT, CDR2 YNNKEL (reference sequence). Written as DNA, the CDR3 is TGTGCCAGCAGCCAGGGACAGGGGTTGAGTGAAAAACTGTTTTTT. This translates into CASSQGQGLSEKLFF.

The V and J genes are TRBV9 and TRBJ1-4; TRBD1 matches 8 bases. Germline trimming cut 0 bases from V and 3 bases from J; bases unmatched to any gene: 1. Germline V gene lookup returns CDR1 SGDLS and CDR2 YYNGEE. This CDR3 is built from 15 residues. This CDR3 reads CASSVGGQANEKLFF. CDR3 in DNA: TGTGCCAGCAGCGTAGGGGGACAGGCTAATGAAAAACTGTTTTTT.

This chain connects TRBV29-1 to TRBJ2-5, with D hard to call. The CDR3 has 14 amino acids. V lost 1 base to trimming and J lost 4 bases, with 13 bases between them. Germline CDR1 and CDR2: SQVTM and ANQGSEA. The CDR3 here is CSVEVAGVPETQYF. CDR3 in DNA: TGCAGCGTTGAAGTGGCAGGTGTCCCAGAGACCCAGTACTTC.

The chain combines TRBV5-1 with TRBJ1-1; D remains ambiguous. The CDR3 contains 14 residues. Trimming shortened V by 4 bases and J by 4 bases, and 14 bases separated the two germline ends. CDR1 is SGHRS and CDR2 is YFSETQ in the germline V gene. CDR3: CASSLTSTSTEAFF. Written as DNA, the CDR3 is TGCGCCAGCAGCCTCACCTCAACAAGCACTGAAGCTTTCTTT. The variable domain in full, with the rest retrieved from reference TRBV5-1 and TRBJ1-1, is KAGVTQTPRYLIKTRGQQVTLSCSPISGHRSVSWYQQTPGQGLQFLFEYFSETQRNKGNFPGRFSGRQFSNSRSEMNVSTLELGDSALYLCASSLTSTSTEAFFGQGTRLTVV.

In this sample, this clone turned up a few times. The J gene is TRBJ2-2, the V gene TRBV10-2; 11 nucleotides line up with TRBD2. From germline, CDR1 is WSHSY and CDR2 SAAADI. The CDR3 has 15 residues. The trim removed 3 bases at V and 4 bases at J, leaving 1 base unmatched. As DNA, the CDR3 is TGCGCCAGCAGTGACCTAGCGGGGGGCACCGGGGAGCTGTTTTTT. Protein sequence: CASSDLAGGTGELFF.

The chain carries TRBV7-9 and TRBJ1-1; 7 nucleotides match TRBD1. The germline V gene has CDR1 SEHNR and CDR2 FQNEAQ (reference sequence). This CDR3 has 17 residues. Trimming cost V 5 bases and J 2 bases; bases outside gene matches: 14. The CDR3 DNA reads TGTGCCAGCAGCGAACAGGGGAGCCGAACCTTTAACACTGAAGCTTTCTTT. This encodes CASSEQGSRTFNTEAFF.

J is TRBJ2-5 and V is TRBV19, with 9 bases aligning to TRBD2. This CDR3 is 13 amino acids long. Trimming removed 6 bases from V and 2 bases from J; junction bases left unmatched: 1. Germline V gives CDR1 LNHDA, CDR2 SQIVND (reference sequence). CDR3 amino acids: CASRTSGQETQYF. DNA for the CDR3: TGTGCCAGTAGGACTAGCGGTCAAGAGACCCAGTACTTC. Full variable domain (rest looked up from reference TRBV19 and TRBJ2-5): DGGITQSPKYLFRKEGQNVTLSCEQNLNHDAMYWYRQDPGQGLRLIYYSQIVNDFQKGDIAEGYSVSREKKESFPLTVTSAQKNPTAFYLCASRTSGQETQYFGPGTRLLVL.

This sequence joins TRBV5-6 and TRBJ1-3, with a possible D match to TRBD1 (5 bases). The germline V and J ends were trimmed by 0 bases and 6 bases, with 10 bases remaining between them. The CDR3 sequence is 14 residues long. Germline CDR1 is SGHDT and CDR2 is YYEEEE. The CDR3 sequence: CASSLAGHLNTIYF. The CDR3 DNA reads as TGTGCCAGCAGCTTGGCTGGACACTTAAACACCATATATTTT.